This T cell receptor beta chain appears in the sequencing data of a study of T cell responses to AZD1222 COVID-19 vaccine. Study-wide findings and caveats: It should be noted that donors were predominantly white British and more often female, and clonal diversity was possibly underestimated.

Method: immunoSEQ multiplex PCR; TCRdb's copy keeps in-frame clones and lacks some. The data contain approximately 140,000 clones, about 92% of them singletons. Worth noting for this clone: No antigen is known for it.

The input for sequencing was peripheral blood, taken 28 days after the second AZD1222 dose. This sequence originates from an adult who received the AZD1222 COVID-19 vaccine.

CDR3 DNA: TGTGCCAGCAGCCAAGGTACGGGAGGATCCTCCTACGAGCAGTACTTC. Its protein product is CASSQGTGGSSYEQYF. The genes are TRBV3-1 (or the pseudogene TRBV3-2) and TRBJ2-7, with 7 positions matching TRBD2. The CDR3 covers 16 residues. The V gene's germline CDR1 is LGHDT and CDR2 YNNKEL (reference sequence). Trimming removed 1 base from V and 0 bases from J; junction bases left unmatched: 6.